A selection of T cell receptor beta chains follows, all from one sample in a study of cytomegalovirus exposure and HLA in healthy donors. Data came from immunoSEQ multiplex PCR; TCRdb stores just in-frame clones and leaves some out. This sample has 100,000 to 150,000 clones; approximately 94% occur once, and the top ten carry around 1.3%. Sequencing was carried out using PBMCs. The receptors were gathered from a woman younger than 35 in good health and CMV-seronegative. CDR3s include the opening cysteine and the closing phenylalanine or tryptophan. D genes are given only for firm matches. The listing skips clone size in some rows; elsewhere it reads once, few, many or a size class.

D | J | size | V | DNA | CDR3
TRBD2 | TRBJ2-1 | - | TRBV4-2 | TGTGCCAGCAGCCAAGCCCGACCCCCTAGCGGGAGGGGGAATGAGCAGTTCTTC | CASSQARPPSGRGNEQFF
- | TRBJ2-1 | - | TRBV19 | TGTGCCAGTCTATCGGGTTTTACCAATGAGCAGTTCTTC | CASLSGFTNEQFF
- | TRBJ2-2 | few | TRBV6-5 | TGTGCCAGCACCCGGAGGGACGACTTACCCGGGGAGCTGTTTTTT | CASTRRDDLPGELFF
TRBD1 | TRBJ2-7 | - | TRBV6-1 | TGTGCCAGCAGTGAAAGGACAGGCGCTCAGCAGTACTTC | CASSERTGAQQYF
- | TRBJ2-7 | - | TRBV4-1 | TGCGCCAGCAGCCAATTAGGGAGCTCCTACGAGCAGTACTTC | CASSQLGSSYEQYF
- | TRBJ2-7 | - | TRBV9 | TGTGCCAGCAGCCCCCCGGGTCGCGGGACCTACGAGCAGTACTTC | CASSPPGRGTYEQYF
- | TRBJ1-3 | - | TRBV6-1 | TGTGCCAGCACCCCGACACGGTTTTCTGGAAACACCATATATTTT | CASTPTRFSGNTIYF
- | TRBJ1-1 | - | TRBV18 | TGTGCCAGCTCGCCGGGGGTACCGAACACTGAAGCTTTCTTT | CASSPGVPNTEAFF
TRBD2 | TRBJ2-2 | - | TRBV5-1 | TGCGCCAGCTATCCACTAGCGGGAGGGGGCACCGGGGAGCTGTTTTTT | CASYPLAGGGTGELFF
- | TRBJ2-1 | - | TRBV2 | TGTGCCAGCAACCTCTTCACAGCCTCGGTTGGCAATGAGCAGTTCTTC | CASNLFTASVGNEQFF
- | TRBJ2-7 | - | TRBV15 | TGTGCCACCAGCAGAGATACTCACTCCTACGAGCAGTACTTC | CATSRDTHSYEQYF
- | TRBJ1-2 | - | TRBV19 | TGTGCCAGTAGGATAGACAGGTCCGGCTATGGCTACACCTTC | CASRIDRSGYGYTF
TRBD1 | TRBJ1-5 | - | TRBV2 | TGTGCCAGCCGGGGACAGGGGAATCAGCCCCAGCATTTT | CASRGQGNQPQHF
- | TRBJ1-1 | - | TRBV7-9 | TGTGCCAGCAGCGTCGTGAACACTGAAGCTTTCTTT | CASSVVNTEAFF
- | TRBJ1-1 | - | TRBV5-5 | TGTGCCAGCAGCTTGGGATATGAGGACAAAGCTTTCTTT | CASSLGYEDKAFF
TRBD1 | TRBJ1-2 | - | TRBV5-4 | TGTGCCAGCAGCTTAGGGGACAGGGCTGGCTACACCTTC | CASSLGDRAGYTF
TRBD2 | TRBJ2-3 | - | TRBV5-1 | TGCGCCAGCAGCTTTGGAAGCGGGAGGGGCACAGATACGCAGTATTTT | CASSFGSGRGTDTQYF
- | TRBJ1-1 | - | TRBV7-9 | TGTGCCAGCAGCTTTTGGGGGCGCGACACTGAAGCTTTCTTT | CASSFWGRDTEAFF
TRBD2 | TRBJ2-7 | - | TRBV7-9 | TGTGCCAGCAGCTTGACAGCGGGAGGGTTTTACGAGCAGTACTTC | CASSLTAGGFYEQYF
- | TRBJ2-3 | - | TRBV27 | TGTGCCAGCAGTTACCCCCGTTACGGGGTAGATACGCAGTATTTT | CASSYPRYGVDTQYF
TRBD1 | TRBJ2-3 | - | TRBV28 | TGTGCCAGCAGTTATTGGACAGGGATGAGGGATACGCAGTATTTT | CASSYWTGMRDTQYF
- | TRBJ2-3 | - | TRBV7-2 | TGTGCCAGCAGCTTAACGGGTCTAGCGACAAACACAGATCCGCAGTATTTT | CASSLTGLATNTDPQYF
- | TRBJ2-7 | - | TRBV2 | TGTGCCAGCAGTGGCGACAACCCCTACGAGCAGTACTTC | CASSGDNPYEQYF
- | TRBJ1-1 | - | TRBV4-1 | TGCGCCAGCAGCCAAGGGGGGCCGACCGAAGCTTTCTTT | CASSQGGPTEAFF
TRBD1 | TRBJ2-1 | - | TRBV7-9 | TGTGCCAGCAGCATCGGACAGGGGCTCTACAATGAGCAGTTCTTC | CASSIGQGLYNEQFF
TRBD1 | TRBJ2-5 | - | TRBV5-1 | TGCGCCAGCAGACAGGGGTGGGCCCAAGAGACCCAGTACTTC | CASRQGWAQETQYF
TRBD1 | TRBJ1-2 | - | TRBV10-3 | TGTGCCATCAGTGAGGGGACAGGGCTTTATGGCTACACCTTC | CAISEGTGLYGYTF
TRBD2 | TRBJ2-5 | - | TRBV12-5 | TGTGCTAGTGCCCTAGGACTAGCCCAACAGACCCAGTACTTC | CASALGLAQQTQYF
- | TRBJ2-3 | - | TRBV9 | TGTGCCAGCAGCGTATTCACTAGCACAGATACGCAGTATTTT | CASSVFTSTDTQYF
TRBD1 | TRBJ2-7 | once | TRBV6-1 | TGTGCCAGCAGGGGGGACAGGGTAAACGAGCAGTACTTC | CASRGDRVNEQYF
TRBD1 | TRBJ2-7 | - | TRBV7-2 | TGTGCCAGCAGCTTAGTGGGGGGACAGGGCGGCTACGAGCAGTACTTC | CASSLVGGQGGYEQYF
- | TRBJ1-4 | - | TRBV27 | TGTGCCAGCAGTTCCACGGCTAATGAAAAACTGTTTTTT | CASSSTANEKLFF
- | TRBJ1-2 | - | TRBV21-1 | TGTGCCAGCAGCAAAGTAGCGGCCCCAACATGGTCGGGTGAAATGATCTATGGCTACACCTTC | CASSKVAAPTWSGEMIYGYTF
- | TRBJ1-2 | - | TRBV19 | TGTGCCAGTAGGACCCTTGGGACTACTGCTAACTATGGCTACACCTTC | CASRTLGTTANYGYTF
TRBD2 | TRBJ2-1 | - | TRBV27 | TGTGCCAGCAGTTTAAAGGTGCCGACTAGCGGGTACAATGAGCAGTTCTTC | CASSLKVPTSGYNEQFF
TRBD1 | TRBJ1-6 | - | TRBV4-1 | TGCGCCAGCAGCCAGGGACAGGGCCTCGATTATAATTCACCCCTCCACTTT | CASSQGQGLDYNSPLHF
TRBD1 | TRBJ2-1 | few | TRBV5-5 | TGTGCCAGCAGCTTAGTCCCGGGACAGGGCTACAATGAGCAGTTCTTC | CASSLVPGQGYNEQFF
TRBD2 | TRBJ2-3 | - | TRBV6-5 | TGTGCCAGCAGTTTTAGGACTAGCGGAGTGAGAGATACGCAGTATTTT | CASSFRTSGVRDTQYF
- | TRBJ2-5 | - | TRBV27 | TGTGCCAGCAGTTTTGGGCCCTCAGGGACCCAGTACTTC | CASSFGPSGTQYF
TRBD1 | TRBJ2-1 | - | TRBV6-5 | TGTGCCAGCAGTCGACAGGGGTCCTACAATGAGCAGTTCTTC | CASSRQGSYNEQFF
TRBD1 | TRBJ2-1 | - | TRBV6-1 | TGTGCCAGCGGCCGGGACAGGGTCGATGAGCAGTTCTTC | CASGRDRVDEQFF
- | TRBJ2-3 | - | TRBV29-1 | TGCAGCTTCCGGAGGGGAACGGATCCCACAGATACGCAGTATTTT | CSFRRGTDPTDTQYF
- | TRBJ2-7 | - | TRBV5-1 | TGCGCCAGCAGCGACGGAGGTGGGCTGTACGAGCAGTACTTC | CASSDGGGLYEQYF
TRBD2 | TRBJ2-2 | - | TRBV28 | TGTGCCAGCAGTTCCAGGGGACTAGCATTGGGGGAGCTGTTTTTT | CASSSRGLALGELFF
- | TRBJ1-4 | once | TRBV5-1 | TGCGCCAGCAGGTTACAGCAAGCAACTAATGAAAAACTGTTTTTT | CASRLQQATNEKLFF
TRBD1 | TRBJ1-1 | - | TRBV28 | TGTGCCAGCAGTTTGGGACAGGGGAACACTGAAGCTTTCTTT | CASSLGQGNTEAFF
- | TRBJ2-5 | - | TRBV7-9 | TGTGCCAGCAGATACGGGACAGCGGGCCAAGAGACCCAGTACTTC | CASRYGTAGQETQYF
TRBD2 | TRBJ2-3 | - | TRBV28 | TGTGCCAGCAGGCGAAGCGGGGGGCGGACAGATACGCAGTATTTT | CASRRSGGRTDTQYF
- | TRBJ2-4 | - | TRBV7-2 | TGTGCCAGCAGCTTAGCGTTCCTAGCGGACAGCATTCAGTACTTC | CASSLAFLADSIQYF